The 2 T cell receptor beta chains presented below share a single source sample, sequenced in a study of blood T cell repertoires in COVID-19. Here immunoSEQ multiplex PCR was the method, and the copy in TCRdb shows in-frame clones only, minus some. This sample has over 45,000 clones, with approximately 89% found just once. The sequencing sample was made of peripheral blood. The origin of the receptors is a woman of 80 years or more with acute or convalescent COVID-19.

The chain recombines TRBV6-5 with TRBJ2-7; 12 nucleotides align to TRBD2. Germline V gene data show CDR1 as MNHEY and CDR2 as SVGAGI. V was pared by 0 bases and J by 4 bases, with 4 bases of the junction left unmatched. This CDR3 contains 16 residues. In DNA, the CDR3 is TGTGCCAGCAGTTACTCGACTAGCGGGGGACATTACGAGCAGTACTTC. Its translation is CASSYSTSGGHYEQYF.

As DNA, the CDR3 is TGTGCCAGCAGCTTGGGGCGGGGGGTTGAGGAGCAGTTCTTC. This codes for CASSLGRGVEEQFF. The J gene is TRBJ2-1, the V gene TRBV2; 8 positions match TRBD2. This CDR3 has 14 amino acids. The ends lost 6 bases at V and 10 bases at J; junction bases unmatched: 11. Germline V gene sequence: CDR1 SNHLY, CDR2 FYNNEI.